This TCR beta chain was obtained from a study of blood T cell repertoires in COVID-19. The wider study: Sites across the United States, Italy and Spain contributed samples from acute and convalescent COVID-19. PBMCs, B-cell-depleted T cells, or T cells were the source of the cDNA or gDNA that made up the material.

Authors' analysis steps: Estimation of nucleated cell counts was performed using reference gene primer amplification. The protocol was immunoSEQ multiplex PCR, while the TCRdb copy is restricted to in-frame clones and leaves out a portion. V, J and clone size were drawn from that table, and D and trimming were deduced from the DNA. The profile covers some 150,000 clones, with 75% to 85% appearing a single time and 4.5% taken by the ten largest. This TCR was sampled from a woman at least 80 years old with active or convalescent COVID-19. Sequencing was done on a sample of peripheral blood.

CDR3 nucleotides: TGTGCCTGGAACCGGGACAGAGGTACTGAAGCTTTCTTT. Its translation is CAWNRDRGTEAFF. V usage is TRBV30 and J usage is TRBJ1-1, with 7 bases matching TRBD1. The V and J ends lost 4 bases and 5 bases, in that order; junction bases with no gene match: 7. Germline CDR1 and CDR2: GTSNPN and SVGIG (reference sequence). The CDR3 covers 13 residues.